Presented here are 6 T cell receptor beta chains from one specimen sequenced in a study of T cell responses to AZD1222 COVID-19 vaccine. Clones were read by immunoSEQ multiplex PCR, and TCRdb kept only the in-frame ones, dropping some. Of 130,000 to 150,000 clones detected, 91% appear once; the ten largest clones hold over 1.1%. This material consisted of peripheral blood, taken on day 0 of AZD1222 vaccination. These receptors were collected from an adult in good health.

This chain joins TRBV24-1 and TRBJ2-1; D tentatively reads TRBD1 or TRBD2 (5 bases each). Deletions cut 8 bases from V and 6 bases from J, with 13 bases between. Germline assignment: CDR1 KGHDR and CDR2 SFDVKD. This CDR3 has 13 residues. CDR3 region: CATKSGGGNEQFF. The CDR3 DNA sequence: TGTGCCACCAAAAGTGGGGGTGGCAATGAGCAGTTCTTC.

The rearrangement uses TRBV12-3 or TRBV12-4 and TRBJ1-5; 9 bases agree with TRBD1. There are 13 residues in the CDR3. The J segment lost 5 bases and the V segment lost 8 bases, leaving 4 bases of the junction unmatched. CDR3 coding DNA: TGTGCCAGCCAACGGGACAGGGATCAGCCCCAGCATTTT. Its translation: CASQRDRDQPQHF.

The chain combines TRBV10-3 with TRBJ2-5; no clear D gene. Germline assignment: CDR1 ENHRY and CDR2 SYGVKD. Trimming cost V 6 bases and J 3 bases, with 11 bases left between them. There are 13 residues in the CDR3. CDR3: CAISPAAEETQYF. CDR3 DNA sequence: TGTGCCATCAGCCCCGCGGCCGAAGAGACCCAGTACTTC.

This clone appeared once. The rearrangement uses TRBV10-1 and TRBJ2-4; either TRBD1 or TRBD2 may supply D (5 bases each). The germline V gene encodes CDR1 WNHNN and CDR2 SYGVQD (reference sequence). This CDR3 has 14 residues. Deletions cut 2 bases from V and 2 bases from J, with 7 bases between. In DNA form, the CDR3 reads TGCGCCAGCAGTGAGGGGGGAACCAAAAACATTCAGTACTTC. It specifies CASSEGGTKNIQYF.

The rearrangement joins TRBV27 to TRBJ1-6; 7 nucleotides line up with TRBD1. The CDR3 length is 15 residues. Trimming cost V 5 bases and J 6 bases; bases outside gene matches: 7. Looked up from germline, CDR1 is MNHEY and CDR2 is SMNVEV (reference sequence). In nucleotides, the CDR3 is TGTGCCAGCAGTCCGTCGACAGGGATTAATTCACCCCTCCACTTT. It translates to CASSPSTGINSPLHF.

This chain uses TRBV5-8 with TRBJ2-3; D may be TRBD1 (6 bases). From germline, CDR1 is SGHTS and CDR2 YDEGEE. The V end was cut by 2 bases, the J end by 4 bases, with 11 bases between. The CDR3 has 14 amino acids. Here the CDR3 DNA reads TGTGCCAGCAGCTTACAGGGTTTTGCAGATACGCAGTATTTT. Its protein product is CASSLQGFADTQYF. Full variable domain (missing parts from reference TRBV5-8 and TRBJ2-3): EAGVTQSPTHLIKTRGQQATLRCSPISGHTSVYWYQQALGLGLQFLLWYDEGEERNRGNFPPRFSGRQFPNYSSELNVNALELEDSALYLCASSLQGFADTQYFGPGTRLTVL.